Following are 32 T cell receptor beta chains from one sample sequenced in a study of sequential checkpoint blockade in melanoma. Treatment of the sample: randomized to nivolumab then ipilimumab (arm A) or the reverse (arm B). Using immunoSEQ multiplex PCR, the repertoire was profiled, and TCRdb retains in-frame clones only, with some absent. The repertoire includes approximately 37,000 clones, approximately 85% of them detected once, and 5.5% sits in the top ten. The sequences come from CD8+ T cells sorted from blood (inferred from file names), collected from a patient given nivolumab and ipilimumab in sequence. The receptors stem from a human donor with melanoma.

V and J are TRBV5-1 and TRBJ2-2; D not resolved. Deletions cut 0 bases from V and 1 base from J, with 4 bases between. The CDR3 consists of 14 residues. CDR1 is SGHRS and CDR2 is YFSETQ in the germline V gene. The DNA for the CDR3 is TGCGCCAGCAGCTTGGTTCTGAACACCGGGGAGCTGTTTTTT. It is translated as CASSLVLNTGELFF.

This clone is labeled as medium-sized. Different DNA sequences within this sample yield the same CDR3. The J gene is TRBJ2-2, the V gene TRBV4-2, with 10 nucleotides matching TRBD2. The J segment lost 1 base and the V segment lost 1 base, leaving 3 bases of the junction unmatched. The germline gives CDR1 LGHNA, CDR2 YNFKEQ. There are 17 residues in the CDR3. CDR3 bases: TGTGCCAGCAGCCAAGCCTTAGCGGGGGGGAACACCGGGGAGCTGTTTTTT. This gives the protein CASSQALAGGNTGELFF.

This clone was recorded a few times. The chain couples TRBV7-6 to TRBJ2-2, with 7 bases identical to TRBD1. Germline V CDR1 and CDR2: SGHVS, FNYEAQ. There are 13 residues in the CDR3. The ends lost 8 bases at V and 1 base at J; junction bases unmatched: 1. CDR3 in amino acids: CASWDRNTGELFF. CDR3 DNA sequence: TGTGCCAGCTGGGACAGGAACACCGGGGAGCTGTTTTTT.

The CDR3 sequence: CASSTSDREKQPQHF. The CDR3 region has the DNA TGTGCCAGCAGCACTTCGGACAGGGAGAAGCAGCCCCAGCATTTT. The chain combines TRBV21-1 with TRBJ1-5; the table gives TRBD1 as D, unverified against the DNA. TRBV21-1 is marked as a pseudogene. The CDR3 spans 15 residues.

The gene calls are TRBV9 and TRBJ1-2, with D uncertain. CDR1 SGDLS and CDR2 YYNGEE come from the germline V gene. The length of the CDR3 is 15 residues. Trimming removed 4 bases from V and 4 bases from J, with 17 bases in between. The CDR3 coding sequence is TGTGCCAGCAGCTCGCCGGCGGAGATCCTCTATGGCTACACCTTC. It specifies CASSSPAEILYGYTF. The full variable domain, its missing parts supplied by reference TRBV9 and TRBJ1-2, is DSGVTQTPKHLITATGQRVTLRCSPRSGDLSVYWYQQSLDQGLQFLIQYYNGEERAKGNILERFSAQQFPDLHSELNLSSLELGDSALYFCASSSPAEILYGYTFGSGTRLTVV.

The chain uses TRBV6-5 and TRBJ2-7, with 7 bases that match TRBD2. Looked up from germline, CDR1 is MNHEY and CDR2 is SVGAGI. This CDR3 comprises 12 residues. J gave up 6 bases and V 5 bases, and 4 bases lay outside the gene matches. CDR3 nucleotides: TGTGCCAGCAGTAGCGGGACTGTCGAGCAGTACTTC. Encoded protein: CASSSGTVEQYF.

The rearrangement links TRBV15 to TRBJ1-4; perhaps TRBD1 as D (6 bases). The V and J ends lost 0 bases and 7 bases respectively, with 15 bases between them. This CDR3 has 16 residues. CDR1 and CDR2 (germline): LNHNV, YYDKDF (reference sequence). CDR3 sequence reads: CATSRDETGFFEKLFF. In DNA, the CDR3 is TGTGCCACCAGCAGAGATGAAACAGGGTTTTTTGAAAAACTGTTTTTT.

The CDR3 here is CASSPNRPTYEQYF. The DNA of the CDR3 is TGTGCCAGCAGCCCTAACAGGCCTACCTACGAGCAGTACTTC. This sequence joins TRBV7-9 and TRBJ2-5; D is possibly TRBD1 (5 bases). The DNA end lines up better with TRBJ2-7; the J call may be wrong. The CDR3 contains 14 residues. From germline, CDR1 is SEHNR and CDR2 FQNEAQ (reference sequence).

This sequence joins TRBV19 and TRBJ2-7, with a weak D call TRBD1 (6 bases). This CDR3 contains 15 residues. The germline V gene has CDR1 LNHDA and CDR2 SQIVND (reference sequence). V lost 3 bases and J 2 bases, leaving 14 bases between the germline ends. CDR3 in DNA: TGTGCCAGTAGTATGGGGGCGGGTCTCGCCTACGAGCAGTACTTC. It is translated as CASSMGAGLAYEQYF.

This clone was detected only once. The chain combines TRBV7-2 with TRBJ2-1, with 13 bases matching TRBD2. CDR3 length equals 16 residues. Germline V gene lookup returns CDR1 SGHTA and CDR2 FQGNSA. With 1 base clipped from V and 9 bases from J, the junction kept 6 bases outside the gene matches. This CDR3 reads CASSLVGTSGDGEQFF. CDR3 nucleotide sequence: TGTGCCAGCAGCTTAGTGGGGACTAGCGGGGATGGTGAGCAGTTCTTC. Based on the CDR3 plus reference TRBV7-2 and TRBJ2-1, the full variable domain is GAGVSQSPSNKVTEKGKDVELRCDPISGHTALYWYRQSLGQGLEFLIYFQGNSAPDKSGLPSDRFSAERTGGSVSTLTIQRTQQEDSAVYLCASSLVGTSGDGEQFFGPGTRLTVL.

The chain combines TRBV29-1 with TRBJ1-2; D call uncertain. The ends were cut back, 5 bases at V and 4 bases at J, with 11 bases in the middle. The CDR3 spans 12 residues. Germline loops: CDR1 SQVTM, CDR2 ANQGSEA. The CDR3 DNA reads TGCAGCGTTATGGCGGGGATCTATGGCTACACCTTC. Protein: CSVMAGIYGYTF.

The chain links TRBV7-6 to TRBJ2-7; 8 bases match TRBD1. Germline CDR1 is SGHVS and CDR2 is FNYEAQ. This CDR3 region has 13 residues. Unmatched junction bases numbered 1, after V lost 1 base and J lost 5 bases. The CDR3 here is CASSLVTGDEQYF. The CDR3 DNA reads TGTGCCAGCAGCTTAGTGACAGGGGACGAGCAGTACTTC.

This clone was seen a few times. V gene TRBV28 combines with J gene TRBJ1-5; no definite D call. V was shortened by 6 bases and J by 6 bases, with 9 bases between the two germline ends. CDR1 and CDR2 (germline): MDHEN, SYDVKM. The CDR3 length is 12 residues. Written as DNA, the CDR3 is TGTGCCAGCAGCCCTCAGGCTCAGCCCCAGCATTTT. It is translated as CASSPQAQPQHF. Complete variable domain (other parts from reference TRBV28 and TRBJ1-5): DVKVTQSSRYLVKRTGEKVFLECVQDMDHENMFWYRQDPGLGLRLIYFSYDVKMKEKGDIPEGYSVSREKKERFSLILESASTNQTSMYLCASSPQAQPQHFGDGTRLSIL.

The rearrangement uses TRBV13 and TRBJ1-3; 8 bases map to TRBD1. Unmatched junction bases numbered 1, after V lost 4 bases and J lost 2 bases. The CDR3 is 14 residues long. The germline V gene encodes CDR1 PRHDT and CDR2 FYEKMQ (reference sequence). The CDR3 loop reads CASSSTGAGNTIYF. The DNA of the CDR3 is TGTGCCAGCAGCTCGACAGGGGCTGGAAACACCATATATTTT.

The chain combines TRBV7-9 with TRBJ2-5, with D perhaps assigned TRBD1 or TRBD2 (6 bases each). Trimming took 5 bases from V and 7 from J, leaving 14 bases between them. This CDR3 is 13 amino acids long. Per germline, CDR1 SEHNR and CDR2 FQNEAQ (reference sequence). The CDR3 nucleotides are TGTGCCAGCAGCCTAGGGGGGCCAGGGACCCAGTACTTC. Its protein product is CASSLGGPGTQYF.

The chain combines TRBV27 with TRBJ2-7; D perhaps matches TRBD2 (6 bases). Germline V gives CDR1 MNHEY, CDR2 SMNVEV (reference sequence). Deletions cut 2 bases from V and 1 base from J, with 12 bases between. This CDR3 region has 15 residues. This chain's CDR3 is CASSLRRGQSYEQYF. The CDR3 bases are TGTGCCAGCAGTTTAAGGAGGGGTCAATCCTACGAGCAGTACTTC.

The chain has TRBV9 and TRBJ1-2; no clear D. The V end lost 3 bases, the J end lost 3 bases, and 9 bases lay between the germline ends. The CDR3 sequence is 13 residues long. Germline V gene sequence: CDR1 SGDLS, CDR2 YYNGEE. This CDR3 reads CASSEIVDYGYTF. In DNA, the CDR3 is TGTGCCAGCAGCGAAATCGTAGACTATGGCTACACCTTC.

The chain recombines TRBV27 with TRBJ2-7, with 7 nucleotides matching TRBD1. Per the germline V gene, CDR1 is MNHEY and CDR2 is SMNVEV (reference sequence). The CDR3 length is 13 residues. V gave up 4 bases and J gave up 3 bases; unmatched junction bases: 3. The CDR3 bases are TGTGCCAGCAGTTATACAGGGGTCTACGAGCAGTACTTC. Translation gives CASSYTGVYEQYF.

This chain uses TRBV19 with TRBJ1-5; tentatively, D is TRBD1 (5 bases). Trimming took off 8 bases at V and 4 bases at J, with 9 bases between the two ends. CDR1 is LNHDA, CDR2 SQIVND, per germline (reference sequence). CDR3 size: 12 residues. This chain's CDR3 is CASEAGNQPQHF. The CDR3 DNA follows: TGTGCCAGTGAGGCAGGGAATCAGCCCCAGCATTTT.

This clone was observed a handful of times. CDR3 coding DNA: TGCGCCAGCAGTGATAGGGAGGCATCACCCCTCCACTTT. Translation: CASSDREASPLHF. The chain recombines TRBV10-1 with TRBJ1-6; D not resolved. Between the trimmed V and J ends, which lost 3 bases and 10 bases, there was a span of 10 bases. Germline CDR1 and CDR2: WNHNN and SYGVQD (reference sequence). The CDR3 consists of 13 residues.

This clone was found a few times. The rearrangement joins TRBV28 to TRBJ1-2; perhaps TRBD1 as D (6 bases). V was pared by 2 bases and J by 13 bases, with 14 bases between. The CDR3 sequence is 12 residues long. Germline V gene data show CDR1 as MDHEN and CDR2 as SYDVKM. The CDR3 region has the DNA TGTGCCAGCAGTTTAGGCATGACAGGAGTCACCTTC. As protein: CASSLGMTGVTF.

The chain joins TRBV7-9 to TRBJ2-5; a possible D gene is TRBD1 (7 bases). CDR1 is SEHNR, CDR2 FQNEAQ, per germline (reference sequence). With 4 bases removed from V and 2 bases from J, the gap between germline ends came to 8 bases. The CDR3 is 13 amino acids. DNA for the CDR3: TGTGCCAGCAGCTCAGGGGGGCAAGAGACCCAGTACTTC. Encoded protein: CASSSGGQETQYF.

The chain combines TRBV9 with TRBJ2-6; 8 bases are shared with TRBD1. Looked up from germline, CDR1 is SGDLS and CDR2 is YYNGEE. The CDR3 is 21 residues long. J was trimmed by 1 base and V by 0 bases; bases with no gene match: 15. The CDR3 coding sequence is TGTGCCAGCAGCGTAGCCCGGACTTCGATACAGGGGGTATCTGGGGCCAACGTCCTGACTTTC. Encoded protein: CASSVARTSIQGVSGANVLTF.

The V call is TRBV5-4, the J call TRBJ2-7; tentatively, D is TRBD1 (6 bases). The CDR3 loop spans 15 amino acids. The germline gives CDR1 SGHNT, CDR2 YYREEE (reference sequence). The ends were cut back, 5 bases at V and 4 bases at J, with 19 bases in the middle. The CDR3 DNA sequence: TGTGCCAGCAGTCTCCGATCGGGCGGACAGTACGAGCAGTACTTC. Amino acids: CASSLRSGGQYEQYF. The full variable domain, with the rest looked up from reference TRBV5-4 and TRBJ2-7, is ETGVTQSPTHLIKTRGQQVTLRCSSQSGHNTVSWYQQALGQGPQFIFQYYREEENGRGNFPPRFSGLQFPNYSSELNVNALELDDSALYLCASSLRSGGQYEQYFGPGTRLTVT.

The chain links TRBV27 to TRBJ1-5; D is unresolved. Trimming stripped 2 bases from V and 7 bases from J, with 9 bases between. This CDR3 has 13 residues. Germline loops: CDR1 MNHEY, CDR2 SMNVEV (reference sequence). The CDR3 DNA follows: TGTGCCAGCAGTTTAAACAGCTGGCAGCCCCAGCATTTT. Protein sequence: CASSLNSWQPQHF.

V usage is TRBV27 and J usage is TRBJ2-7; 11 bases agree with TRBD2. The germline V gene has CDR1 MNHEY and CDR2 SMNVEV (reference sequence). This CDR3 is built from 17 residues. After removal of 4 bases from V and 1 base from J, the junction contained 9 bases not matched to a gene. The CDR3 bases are TGTGCCAGCAGTTCCATTACCCGACTAGCGGGATCCTACGAGCAGTACTTC. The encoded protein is CASSSITRLAGSYEQYF.

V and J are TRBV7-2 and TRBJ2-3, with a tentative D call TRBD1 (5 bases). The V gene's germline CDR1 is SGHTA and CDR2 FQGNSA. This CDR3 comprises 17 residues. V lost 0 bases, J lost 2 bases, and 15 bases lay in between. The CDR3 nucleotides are TGTGCCAGCAGCTTAGCGGCACAGGACCCCTCCACAGATACGCAGTATTTT. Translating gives CASSLAAQDPSTDTQYF.

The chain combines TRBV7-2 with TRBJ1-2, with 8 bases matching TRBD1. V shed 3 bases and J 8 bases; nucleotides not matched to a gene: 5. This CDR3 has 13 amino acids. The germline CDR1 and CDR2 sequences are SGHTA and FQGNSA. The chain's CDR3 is CASSFTGGGGYTF. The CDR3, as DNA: TGTGCCAGCAGCTTTACAGGGGGAGGCGGCTACACCTTC.

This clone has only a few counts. The CDR3 loop is CASSSSGAYNEQFF. The DNA of the CDR3 is TGTGCCAGCAGCTCTAGCGGGGCCTACAATGAGCAGTTCTTC. The chain couples TRBV7-6 to TRBJ2-1; 9 bases map to TRBD2. In germline, CDR1 is SGHVS, CDR2 FNYEAQ. V was clipped by 4 bases and J by 2 bases; unmatched bases: 0. This CDR3 spans 14 amino acids.

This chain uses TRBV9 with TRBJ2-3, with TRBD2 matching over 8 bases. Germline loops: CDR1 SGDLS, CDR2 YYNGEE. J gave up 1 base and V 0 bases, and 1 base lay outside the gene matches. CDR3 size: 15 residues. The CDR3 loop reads CASSVVSGGTDTQYF. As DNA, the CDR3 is TGTGCCAGCAGCGTAGTTAGCGGGGGCACAGATACGCAGTATTTT. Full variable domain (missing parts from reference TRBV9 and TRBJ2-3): DSGVTQTPKHLITATGQRVTLRCSPRSGDLSVYWYQQSLDQGLQFLIQYYNGEERAKGNILERFSAQQFPDLHSELNLSSLELGDSALYFCASSVVSGGTDTQYFGPGTRLTVL.

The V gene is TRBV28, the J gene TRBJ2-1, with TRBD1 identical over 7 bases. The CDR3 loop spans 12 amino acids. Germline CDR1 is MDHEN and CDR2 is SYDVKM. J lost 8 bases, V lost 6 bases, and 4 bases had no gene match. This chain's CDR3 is CASRGDSDEQFF. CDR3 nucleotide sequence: TGTGCCAGCAGGGGGGACAGTGATGAGCAGTTCTTC.

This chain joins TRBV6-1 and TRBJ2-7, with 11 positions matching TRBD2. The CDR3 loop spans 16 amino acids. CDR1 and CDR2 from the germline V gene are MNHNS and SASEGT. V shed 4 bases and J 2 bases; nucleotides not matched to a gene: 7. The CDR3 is CASSGGTSGVAYEQYF. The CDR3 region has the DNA TGTGCCAGCAGTGGGGGGACTAGCGGTGTCGCCTACGAGCAGTACTTC.